The text below deals with one T cell receptor beta chain. What it binds is unknown. Only in-frame clones appear in the TCRdb table, and some are missing; sequencing was by immunoSEQ multiplex PCR. Of some 2,000,000 clones detected, about 95% appear once; the ten largest clones hold more than 0.95%. The record originates from a study of shared clonotypes between healthy human individuals. General study findings and limits: It was the few donors that limited the genetic and exposure-history diversity represented. The expectation was that sequencing depth would affect clonotype sharing among donors. Non-shared clonotypes showed lower generation probabilities than clonotypes common to all four donors.

CD45RO-negative, CCR7-selected cells formed the naive CD8 fraction, which excluded terminally differentiated effector memory CD45RA+ cells. CDR1 is MDHEN, CDR2 SYDVKM, per germline. The CDR3 length is 16 residues. The V gene end was trimmed by 5 bases and the J gene end by 2 bases; junction bases not matched to a gene: 8. The specimen sequenced was naive CD8+ T cells sorted from blood. The chain links TRBV28 to TRBJ2-3; 9 nucleotides align to TRBD2. The clonotype was recovered from a young man in good health. CDR3 in amino acids: CASSVIGGRATDTQYF. The CDR3, as DNA: TGTGCCAGCAGTGTGATAGGCGGGAGGGCCACAGATACGCAGTATTTT.